Listed below are T cell receptor beta chains from one sample, sequenced in a study of blood T cell repertoires in COVID-19. Libraries were prepared by immunoSEQ multiplex PCR; TCRdb keeps only in-frame clonotypes and omits some of them. The repertoire includes about 190,000 clones, around 90% of them detected once, and approximately 0.62% sits in the top ten. Sequenced material: peripheral blood. The receptors derive from a man aged 45-60 years with acute or convalescent COVID-19. The CDR3 runs from the conserved cysteine through the conserved F or W. A D gene is named only where the DNA matches it firmly. Rows may omit the clone size; those that give it use once, few, many or a size class.

v_call	clone_size	d_call	j_call	cdr3_nt	cdr3_aa
TRBV6-6	NA	TRBD1	TRBJ1-3	TGTGCCAGCAGTCTCCCGACAGGGCTGAGAAACACCATATATTTT	CASSLPTGLRNTIYF
TRBV9	NA	NA	TRBJ1-1	TGTGCCAGCAGCTTGAGCCGGGGCACTGAAGCTTTCTTT	CASSLSRGTEAFF
TRBV18	NA	NA	TRBJ1-1	TGTGCCAGCTCACCAGGTCTGGGGGGGACTGAAGCTTTCTTT	CASSPGLGGTEAFF
TRBV5-4	NA	NA	TRBJ2-3	TGTGCCAGCAGCTTACAGGGGGGGACAGATACGCAGTATTTT	CASSLQGGTDTQYF
TRBV5-4	NA	TRBD1	TRBJ1-2	TGTGCCAGCAGCGCACAGGGGTCGGTTGGCTACACCTTC	CASSAQGSVGYTF
TRBV5-1	NA	NA	TRBJ2-1	TGCGCCAGCAGCTTGAACGGGGACTCCTACAATGAGCAGTTCTTC	CASSLNGDSYNEQFF
TRBV30	NA	NA	TRBJ1-4	TGTGCCTGGATCGATCAGGGATCTAATGAAAAACTGTTTTTT	CAWIDQGSNEKLFF
TRBV6-5	NA	NA	TRBJ1-3	TGTGCCAGCAGTCCTCAGGGCGCCTCTGGAAACACCATATATTTT	CASSPQGASGNTIYF
TRBV6-5	NA	TRBD1	TRBJ1-2	TGTGCCAGCAGCAGGACAGGGGAGACAGAAGGCTACACCTTC	CASSRTGETEGYTF
TRBV24-1	once	NA	TRBJ1-5	TGTGCCACCAGTGCCCCCGATCAGCCCCAGCATTTT	CATSAPDQPQHF
TRBV5-6	NA	TRBD1	TRBJ1-2	TGTGCCAGCAACAGGGGGAACTATGGCTACACCTTC	CASNRGNYGYTF
TRBV7-2	few	NA	TRBJ1-6	TGTGCCAGCAGCCCGGGGTTGCGATCACCCCTCCACTTT	CASSPGLRSPLHF
TRBV27	NA	TRBD1	TRBJ2-1	TGTGCCAGCAACCCCCGACAGGGCCATGAGCAGTTCTTC	CASNPRQGHEQFF
TRBV27	NA	TRBD1	TRBJ2-1	TGTGCCAGCAGATTGTTGGGGACAGGGTCTTACAATGAGCAGTTCTTC	CASRLLGTGSYNEQFF
TRBV7-2	NA	TRBD1	TRBJ2-5	TGTGCCAGCAGCTTATTGGGACAGGGGGCTGAGACCCAGTACTTC	CASSLLGQGAETQYF
TRBV7-2	NA	TRBD2	TRBJ2-5	TGTGCCAGCAGCTTCCGTGGGCGAGCGGGGGTGTACCAAGAGACCCAGTACTTC	CASSFRGRAGVYQETQYF
TRBV30	NA	NA	TRBJ2-3	TGTGCCTGGAAGGGGGGGGCTAGAGATACGCAGTATTTT	CAWKGGARDTQYF
TRBV24-1	NA	TRBD1	TRBJ1-5	TGTGCCACCAGTGATGGACGGACAGGGTATAGCAATCAGCCCCAGCATTTT	CATSDGRTGYSNQPQHF
TRBV6-5	NA	NA	TRBJ1-3	TGTGCCAGCAGTTACTCAGGGGGGGTCGGAGGAAACACCATATATTTT	CASSYSGGVGGNTIYF
TRBV21-1	NA	NA	TRBJ1-6	TGTGCCAGCAGCAAACCAAGTCGAGGAGAGAATTCACCCCTCCACTTT	CASSKPSRGENSPLHF
TRBV28	NA	NA	TRBJ1-4	TGTGCCAGCAGTCCTCCAGCGGGGACGACTAATGAAAAACTGTTTTTT	CASSPPAGTTNEKLFF
TRBV27	NA	NA	TRBJ2-2	TGTGCCAGCACCCCAGGGACGAACACCGGGGAGCTGTTTTTT	CASTPGTNTGELFF
TRBV27	once	NA	TRBJ2-3	TGTGCCAGCAGTTTCCCCAGCGGTACGCAGTATTTT	CASSFPSGTQYF
TRBV11-2	NA	NA	TRBJ2-1	TGTGCCAGCAGCCTAGATTCGGGGGCCTACAATGAGCAGTTCTTC	CASSLDSGAYNEQFF
TRBV18	NA	TRBD2	TRBJ2-7	TGTGCCAGCTCACCCACTAGCGGGAGTTCCTACGAGCAGTACTTC	CASSPTSGSSYEQYF
TRBV6-1	NA	TRBD1	TRBJ2-1	TGTGCCAGCACAAGGACAGGGGAAAACAATGAGCAGTTCTTC	CASTRTGENNEQFF
TRBV2	NA	TRBD1	TRBJ1-1	TGTGCCAGCAGAGCCGGGACAGGGGGGATGAACACTGAAGCTTTCTTT	CASRAGTGGMNTEAFF
TRBV5-1	NA	NA	TRBJ2-3	TGCGCCAGCAGCTTGGTACCGGCGGAGACAGATACGCAGTATTTT	CASSLVPAETDTQYF
TRBV5-1	NA	NA	TRBJ2-2	TGCGCCAGCAGCTTGGAAGGGGCGGTTACCGGGGAGCTGTTTTTT	CASSLEGAVTGELFF
TRBV18	NA	TRBD2	TRBJ2-7	TGTGCCAGCTCACCACAGGGAGGGGCAGGCGAGCAGTACTTC	CASSPQGGAGEQYF
TRBV15	NA	NA	TRBJ2-3	TGTGCCACCAGCGAGCTAGGATTTACAGATACGCAGTATTTT	CATSELGFTDTQYF
TRBV29-1	NA	TRBD1	TRBJ1-1	TGCAGCGGCAACAGGGGGAGCACTGAAGCTTTCTTT	CSGNRGSTEAFF
TRBV27	NA	NA	TRBJ2-5	TGTGCCAGCAGCCCATCGGGGAAGGAGACCCAGTACTTC	CASSPSGKETQYF
TRBV7-3	NA	NA	TRBJ2-1	TGTGCCAGCAGCTTAAGTCTAGCGAGTGCATACAATGAGCAGTTCTTC	CASSLSLASAYNEQFF
TRBV6-1	NA	NA	TRBJ1-1	TGTGCCAGCAGAGAAACAGCCTACTCTGAAGCTTTCTTT	CASRETAYSEAFF
TRBV30	once	NA	TRBJ1-5	TGTGCCTGGAGTCGCAGGGAATCTTATCAGCCCCAGCATTTT	CAWSRRESYQPQHF
TRBV19	NA	NA	TRBJ1-5	TGTGCCAGTAGTGTGGTGGGGGGGGAGCATCCCCAGCATTTT	CASSVVGGEHPQHF
TRBV19	NA	NA	TRBJ1-1	TGTGCCACCCTGAGGGCGCGGGGCACTGAAGCTTTCTTT	CATLRARGTEAFF
TRBV5-5	once	NA	TRBJ2-2	TGTGCCAGCAGCTTGGTTGCTAGTCCTGTTCCCGGGGAGCTGTTTTTT	CASSLVASPVPGELFF
TRBV28	NA	NA	TRBJ1-3	TGTGCCAGCAGTACCGGACAAGTCTCTGGAAACACCATATATTTT	CASSTGQVSGNTIYF
TRBV28	NA	TRBD1	TRBJ2-2	TGTGCCAGCACAGGGGGCATCACCGGGGAGCTGTTTTTT	CASTGGITGELFF
TRBV7-9	once	TRBD2	TRBJ2-2	TGTGCCAGCAGTCCGTTTCGAGGGCTAGCGGGAGACACCGGGGAGCTGTTTTTT	CASSPFRGLAGDTGELFF
TRBV5-5	NA	NA	TRBJ1-2	TGTGCCAGCAGCTTAACCCCATTGGAGTTAGGCTACACCTTC	CASSLTPLELGYTF
TRBV5-5	NA	NA	TRBJ1-3	TGTGCCAGCAGCTTGGACAGGCACTCTGGAAACACCATATATTTT	CASSLDRHSGNTIYF
TRBV5-1	NA	TRBD2	TRBJ2-3	TGCGCCAGCAGCTTTCTAGCGGGAGGGCCTGGCACAGATACGCAGTATTTT	CASSFLAGGPGTDTQYF
TRBV7-9	NA	NA	TRBJ2-2	TGTGCCAGCCGGTCCACCGGGGAGCTGTTTTTT	CASRSTGELFF
TRBV4-3	NA	NA	TRBJ1-2	TGCGCCAGCAGCCAAGAACTCCCTAGGGGGGGAACCTATGGCTACACCTTC	CASSQELPRGGTYGYTF
TRBV6-5	NA	TRBD1	TRBJ2-1	TGTGCCAGCACCCGGACAGGGACCTACAATGAGCAGTTCTTC	CASTRTGTYNEQFF
TRBV11-2	NA	NA	TRBJ1-1	TGTGCCAGCAGTATTCTCTGGGGGGGCACTGAAGCTTTCTTT	CASSILWGGTEAFF
TRBV5-4	NA	TRBD1	TRBJ1-3	TGTGCCAGCAGCCCGGGGACAGGGGGCGCTGGAAACACCATATATTTT	CASSPGTGGAGNTIYF
TRBV30	NA	TRBD1	TRBJ1-2	TGTGCCTGGAGTCGCGATCTCTCCGGGACAGGGGTGAGCTATGGCTACACCTTC	CAWSRDLSGTGVSYGYTF
TRBV7-8	NA	NA	TRBJ2-5	TGTGCCAGCAGCTCACGGGGAGGGGGAGAGACCCAGTACTTC	CASSSRGGGETQYF
TRBV7-2	NA	NA	TRBJ2-5	TGTGCCAGCAGCTCGGGACTGGATGTGGAGACCCAGTACTTC	CASSSGLDVETQYF
TRBV2	few	NA	TRBJ1-5	TGTGCCAGCAGTGAAGCGGAGAGTCAGCCCCAGCATTTT	CASSEAESQPQHF
TRBV28	NA	TRBD1	TRBJ2-7	TGTGCCAGCAGAAGGGGACAGCTCTACGAGCAGTACTTC	CASRRGQLYEQYF
TRBV18	few	NA	TRBJ2-7	TGTGCCAGCTCATCGCTCCAGGGAGGAGGGGACGAGCAGTACTTC	CASSSLQGGGDEQYF
TRBV6-5	NA	NA	TRBJ2-5	TGTGCCAGCAGCAGATCTTCCGGGGAGAAGACCCAGTACTTC	CASSRSSGEKTQYF
TRBV28	NA	NA	TRBJ1-1	TGTGCCAGCAGTCAACAAGGGGGGGGTCTGAACACTGAAGCTTTCTTT	CASSQQGGGLNTEAFF
TRBV28	NA	NA	TRBJ1-6	TGTGCCAGCAGTTTGGGGGGGCCGGAGCGCGTAAGGAATTCACCCCTCCACTTT	CASSLGGPERVRNSPLHF